The 5 T cell receptor beta chains in this list originate from one sample, sequenced in a study of T cells after yellow fever vaccination (dated by TCRdb to the late 2010s). What the treatment or condition label conveys for this sample: live attenuated yellow fever vaccine strain. Receptor libraries were prepared by 5' RACE. Sequencing relied on an Illumina NovaSeq 6000. TCRdb took the public reads, trimmed them with fastp at Q25, ran MiXCR for clone calling and kept in-frame beta chains. Each entry is one CDR3 protein sequence, shown with its most common DNA and genes. The sample includes hundreds of thousands of distinct CDR3 sequences, with roughly an eighth observed a single time. 3.2% of the sample is taken by the ten largest. Sample: CD4+ T cells sorted from PBMCs, taken 15 days after the yellow fever booster vaccination. The receptor source for this set is a man aged 18-30 years who received the YFV17D yellow fever vaccine.

This clonotype was counted a few times. The V call is TRBV6-4, the J call TRBJ2-5; D gene unclear. V was pared by 5 bases and J by 3 bases, with 10 bases between. Per the germline V gene, CDR1 is MRHNA and CDR2 is SNTAGT. There are 13 residues in the CDR3. The DNA for the CDR3 is TGTGCCAGCAGTCGAAAGAGGAAAGAGACCCAGTACTTC. Amino acid sequence: CASSRKRKETQYF.

The rearrangement joins TRBV6-1 to TRBJ1-2, with 10 bases identical to TRBD1. The V gene's germline CDR1 is MNHNS and CDR2 SASEGT. Trimming took 6 bases from V and 2 from J; bases not matched to a gene: 9. The CDR3 contains 16 residues. The CDR3 here is CASRTGTGDGNYGYTF. CDR3 nucleotide sequence: TGTGCCAGCAGGACCGGGACAGGGGATGGAAACTATGGCTACACCTTC.

The chain links TRBV3-1 to TRBJ2-4, with TRBD2 matching over 12 bases. V was clipped by 1 base and J by 3 bases; unmatched bases: 4. Per the germline V gene, CDR1 is LGHDT and CDR2 is YNNKEL (reference sequence). There are 17 residues in the CDR3. DNA of the CDR3: TGTGCCAGCAGCCAAGTGGGACTAGCGGGCCACAAAAACATTCAGTACTTC. Amino acid sequence: CASSQVGLAGHKNIQYF.

This clonotype was detected a few times. This rearrangement joins TRBV7-2 to TRBJ1-4, with a tentative D call TRBD1 (6 bases). The CDR3 is made up of 12 amino acids. Germline assignment: CDR1 SGHTA and CDR2 FQGNSA. With 1 base removed from V and 13 bases from J, the gap between germline ends came to 10 bases. The CDR3 bases are TGTGCCAGCAGCTTAGACCAGGGGCCACTGTTTTTT. It is translated as CASSLDQGPLFF.

CDR3 protein: CASRPIAGELFF. The CDR3 DNA reads TGTGCCAGCAGACCAATCGCCGGGGAGCTGTTTTTT. The chain has TRBV7-7 and TRBJ2-2, with unresolved D. From germline, CDR1 is SSHAT and CDR2 FNYEAQ (reference sequence). The CDR3 extends over 12 amino acids. V lost 6 bases and J lost 6, with 8 bases in between.